The sequence of this TCR beta chain was determined in a study of blood T cell repertoires in COVID-19. Overall study: Specimens from acute and convalescent COVID-19 originated in the United States, Italy and Spain. Sources were T cells, B-cell-depleted T cells, or PBMCs; the material itself was cDNA or gDNA.

Germline CDR1 and CDR2: LNHDA and SQIVND (reference sequence). There are 17 residues in the CDR3. Trimming cost V 6 bases and J 1 base; bases outside gene matches: 14. The authors' processing: Amplification of reference gene primers was used by the study to estimate nucleated cell counts. TCRdb's table, derived via immunoSEQ multiplex PCR, lists solely in-frame clones and lacks some. The V and J calls and clone size were taken over from that table, and D and trimming were inferred from the DNA. The table records roughly 260,000 clones, approximately 86% of them present only once. The source of this sequence is a man in his forties who had recovered from COVID-19. The sample consisted of peripheral blood. The chain links TRBV19 to TRBJ1-1; 7 positions match TRBD1. The CDR3: CASRPQGPGHGNTEAFF. The CDR3 nucleotides read TGTGCCAGTAGGCCACAGGGGCCCGGCCATGGGAACACTGAAGCTTTCTTT. Looking up the rest from reference TRBV19 and TRBJ1-1 gives the full variable domain: DGGITQSPKYLFRKEGQNVTLSCEQNLNHDAMYWYRQDPGQGLRLIYYSQIVNDFQKGDIAEGYSVSREKKESFPLTVTSAQKNPTAFYLCASRPQGPGHGNTEAFFGQGTRLTVV.